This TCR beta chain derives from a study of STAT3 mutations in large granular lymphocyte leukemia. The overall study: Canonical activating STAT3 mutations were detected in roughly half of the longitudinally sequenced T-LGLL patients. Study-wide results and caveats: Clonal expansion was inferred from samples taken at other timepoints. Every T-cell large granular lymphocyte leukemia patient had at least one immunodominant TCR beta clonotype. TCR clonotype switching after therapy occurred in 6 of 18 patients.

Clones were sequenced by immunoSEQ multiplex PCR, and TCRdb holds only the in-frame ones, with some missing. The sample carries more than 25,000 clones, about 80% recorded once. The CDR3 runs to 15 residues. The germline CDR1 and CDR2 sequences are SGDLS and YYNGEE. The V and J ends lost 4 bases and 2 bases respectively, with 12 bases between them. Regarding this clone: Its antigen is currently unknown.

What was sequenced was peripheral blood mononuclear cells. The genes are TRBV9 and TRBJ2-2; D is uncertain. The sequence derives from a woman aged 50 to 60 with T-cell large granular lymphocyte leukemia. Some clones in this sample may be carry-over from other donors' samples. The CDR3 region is CASSFRPENTGELFF. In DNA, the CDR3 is TGTGCCAGCAGCTTTCGACCGGAAAACACCGGGGAGCTGTTTTTT. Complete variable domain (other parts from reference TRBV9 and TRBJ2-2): DSGVTQTPKHLITATGQRVTLRCSPRSGDLSVYWYQQSLDQGLQFLIQYYNGEERAKGNILERFSAQQFPDLHSELNLSSLELGDSALYFCASSFRPENTGELFFGEGSRLTVL.